These T cell receptor beta chains were read from a single sample in a study of metastatic and nonmetastatic thyroid tumors. TCRdb re-called the PCR reads via MiXCR. The table lists 25,000 to 30,000 clones, roughly 25% of them singletons, with more than 5% in the top ten. Sequenced sample: blood. The origin of the receptors is a female donor with papillary thyroid cancer or a benign thyroid nodule (not recorded which). Some clones in this sample may be carry-over from other donors' samples. Both conserved end residues are part of each CDR3. The order of the fields is CDR3 protein, CDR3 DNA, clone size, D gene, V gene, J gene. D genes are given only for firm matches. Only some rows state a clone size, as once, few, many or a class for expanded clones.

CAISVGVADTQYF,TGTGCCATCAGTGTCGGAGTGGCGGATACGCAGTATTTT,many,-,TRBV10-3,TRBJ2-3
CSAEDGLAGTSGLDTQYF,TGCAGTGCTGAGGATGGACTAGCGGGAACTTCTGGGCTAGATACGCAGTATTTT,-,TRBD2,TRBV20-1,TRBJ2-3
CASSERGDTEAFF,TGTGCCAGCAGCGAGAGGGGGGACACTGAAGCTTTCTTT,many,-,TRBV9,TRBJ1-1
CSAVTGTGYYEQYF,TGCAGTGCTGTCACCGGGACAGGCTACTACGAGCAGTACTTC,-,TRBD1,TRBV20-1,TRBJ2-7
CAIREKGQGGAEQYF,TGTGCCATCAGGGAAAAGGGACAGGGTGGCGCCGAGCAGTACTTC,-,TRBD1,TRBV10-3,TRBJ2-7
CASSPSGGPSTQYF,TGTGCCAGCAGCCCAAGCGGGGGGCCTAGTACGCAGTATTTT,many,TRBD2,TRBV11-2,TRBJ2-3
CASSEGGSSGTYTGELFF,TGTGCCAGCAGCGAGGGGGGATCGAGCGGGACCTACACCGGGGAGCTGTTTTTT,few,-,TRBV12-3/TRBV12-4,TRBJ2-2
CASSDRDRYGYTF,TGTGCCAGCAGTGACAGGGACAGGTATGGCTACACCTTC,-,TRBD1,TRBV2,TRBJ1-2
CASSLPGSGPTDTQYF,TGTGCCAGCAGCCTCCCCGGGAGCGGTCCCACAGATACGCAGTATTTT,few,-,TRBV28,TRBJ2-3
CASRTDTGELFF,TGTGCCAGCCGTACAGACACCGGGGAGCTGTTTTTT,once,-,TRBV18,TRBJ2-2
CASSLSDANTGELFF,TGTGCCAGCAGCCTCTCGGACGCGAACACCGGGGAGCTGTTTTTT,many,-,TRBV3-1,TRBJ2-2
CASSLPSGSGETQYF,TGCGCCAGCAGCTTACCTAGCGGGAGCGGAGAGACCCAGTACTTC,many,TRBD2,TRBV5-1,TRBJ2-5
CASSRDRVLNGYTF,TGTGCCAGCAGTCGGGACAGGGTGCTCAATGGCTACACCTTC,few,TRBD1,TRBV28,TRBJ1-2
CASSLGTDNSPLHF,TGTGCCAGCTCACTCGGGACGGACAATTCACCCCTCCACTTT,few,-,TRBV3-1,TRBJ1-6
CAWSLGPYEQYF,TGTGCCTGGAGTCTGGGGCCCTACGAGCAGTACTTC,many,-,TRBV30,TRBJ2-7
CASSLALSANYGYTF,TGTGCCAGCAGCTTAGCGCTTTCTGCTAACTATGGCTACACCTTC,once,-,TRBV7-9,TRBJ1-2
CASSPTQTRNEQFF,TGTGCCAGCAGCCCCACACAGACTAGGAACGAGCAGTTCTTC,medium-sized,-,TRBV28,TRBJ2-1
CSVRGLGQGSFNEQFF,TGCAGCGTGAGGGGGTTAGGACAGGGGTCTTTTAATGAGCAGTTCTTC,many,TRBD1,TRBV29-1,TRBJ2-1
CASSEHTGINTIYF,TGTGCCAGCAGTGAACATACAGGAATAAACACCATATATTTT,-,-,TRBV6-1,TRBJ1-3
CASSPWTSGTNNEQFF,TGTGCCAGCAGCCCCTGGACTAGCGGGACGAACAATGAGCAGTTCTTC,-,TRBD2,TRBV13,TRBJ2-1
CASSLGGAPNYGYTF,TGTGCCAGCAGTTTAGGGGGGGCACCTAACTATGGCTACACCTTC,many,-,TRBV12-3/TRBV12-4,TRBJ1-2
CASSLAGGRGNTIYF,TGCGCCAGCAGCTTGGCTGGGGGAAGAGGAAACACCATATATTTT,-,-,TRBV5-1,TRBJ1-3
CASSYRDILSPLHF,TGTGCCAGCAGTTACAGAGACATCTTGTCACCCCTCCACTTT,-,-,TRBV6-5,TRBJ1-6
CASSYGGGNTGELFF,TGTGCCAGCAGTTACGGAGGGGGGAACACCGGGGAGCTGTTTTTT,many,-,TRBV6-5,TRBJ2-2
CASSSGNLVSNQPQHF,TGTGCCAGTAGTAGTGGGAATTTGGTGAGCAATCAGCCCCAGCATTTT,-,-,TRBV19,TRBJ1-5
CASSGGRGRETQYF,TGCGCCAGCAGTGGTGGCAGGGGAAGGGAGACCCAGTACTTC,many,-,TRBV10-1,TRBJ2-5
CASSQGRGSEKLFF,TGCGCCAGCAGCCAAGGCAGGGGCAGTGAAAAACTGTTTTTT,-,-,TRBV4-3,TRBJ1-4
CAWSDGGEETQYF,TGTGCCTGGAGTGACGGGGGTGAAGAGACCCAGTACTTC,many,-,TRBV30,TRBJ2-5
CSAHGGVRGNEKLFF,TGCAGTGCGCACGGAGGTGTCAGGGGTAATGAAAAACTGTTTTTT,-,-,TRBV20-1,TRBJ1-4
CASSPWTRRSRETQYF,TGTGCCAGCAGCCCCTGGACTAGACGGAGCAGGGAGACCCAGTACTTC,-,TRBD2,TRBV4-2,TRBJ2-5
CASSWDASGNTIYF,TGTGCCAGCAGTTGGGACGCTTCTGGAAACACCATATATTTT,-,-,TRBV6-5,TRBJ1-3
CASSFTPPGQGLTDTQYF,TGTGCCAGCAGCTTTACTCCTCCGGGACAGGGGCTCACAGATACGCAGTATTTT,-,TRBD1,TRBV7-6,TRBJ2-3
CAISRTNTGELFF,TGTGCCATCTCGCGGACGAACACCGGGGAGCTGTTTTTT,few,-,TRBV10-3,TRBJ2-2
CASSLGTGGTDTQYF,TGTGCCAGCAGCCTCGGGACAGGGGGGACAGATACGCAGTATTTT,-,TRBD1,TRBV11-1,TRBJ2-3
CASSFVWDGQQFF,TGTGCCAGCAGTTTTGTGTGGGACGGACAACAGTTCTTC,few,-,TRBV12-3/TRBV12-4,TRBJ2-1
CSAIRDSVDYGYTF,TGCAGTGCTATTAGGGACAGTGTCGACTATGGCTACACCTTC,-,TRBD1,TRBV20-1,TRBJ1-2
CSARELRGNTEAFF,TGCAGTGCTAGAGAATTACGTGGAAACACTGAAGCTTTCTTT,many,-,TRBV20-1,TRBJ1-1
CASSESGYEQYF,TGTGCCAGCAGTGAATCTGGCTACGAGCAGTACTTC,-,-,TRBV6-1,TRBJ2-7
CASSLPTAAGELFF,TGTGCCAGCAGCTTACCTACCGCGGCCGGGGAGCTGTTTTTT,many,-,TRBV7-2,TRBJ2-2
CSAYATSGNEQYF,TGCAGTGCTTATGCCACTAGCGGGAACGAGCAGTACTTC,-,TRBD2,TRBV20-1,TRBJ2-7
CASSLSGRLATNEKLFF,TGTGCCAGCAGCTTATCTGGCAGGCTTGCAACTAATGAAAAACTGTTTTTT,-,-,TRBV11-2,TRBJ1-4
CASSTWGHSTDTQYF,TGTGCCAGCAGTACGTGGGGACATAGCACAGATACGCAGTATTTT,few,-,TRBV28,TRBJ2-3
CASSLRQGLDCYTF,TGTGCCAGCAGTCTCCGACAGGGTCTTGATTGTTACACCTTC,-,TRBD1,TRBV28,TRBJ1-2
CSARDGQGSSNQPQHF,TGCAGTGCTAGAGACGGACAGGGTTCAAGCAATCAGCCCCAGCATTTT,many,TRBD1,TRBV20-1,TRBJ1-5
CASSRKQGAVYEQYF,TGTGCCAGCAGCCGAAAACAGGGGGCAGTTTACGAGCAGTACTTC,-,TRBD1,TRBV14,TRBJ2-7